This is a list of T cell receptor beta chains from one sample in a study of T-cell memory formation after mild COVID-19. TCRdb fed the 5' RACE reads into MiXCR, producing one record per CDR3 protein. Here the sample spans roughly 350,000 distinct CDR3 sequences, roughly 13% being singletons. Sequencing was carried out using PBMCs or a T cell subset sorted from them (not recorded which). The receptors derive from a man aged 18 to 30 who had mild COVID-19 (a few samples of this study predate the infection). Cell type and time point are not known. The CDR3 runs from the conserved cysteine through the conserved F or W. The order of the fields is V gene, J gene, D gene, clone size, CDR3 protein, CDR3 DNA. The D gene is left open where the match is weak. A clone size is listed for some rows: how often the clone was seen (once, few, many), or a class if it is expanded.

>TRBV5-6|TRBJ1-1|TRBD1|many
CASSLGDRNTEAFF
TGTGCCAGCAGCTTGGGGGACAGGAACACTGAAGCTTTCTTT
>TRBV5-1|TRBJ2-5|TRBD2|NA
CASSRGPRTSWETQYF
TGCGCCAGCAGCCGGGGTCCTCGGACTAGCTGGGAGACCCAGTACTTC
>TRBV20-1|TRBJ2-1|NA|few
CSGGGGDSYNEQFF
TGCAGTGGGGGCGGGGGCGACTCCTACAATGAGCAGTTCTTC
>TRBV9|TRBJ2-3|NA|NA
CASSVVGARATDTQYF
TGTGCCAGCAGCGTAGTTGGGGCGAGAGCGACTGATACGCAGTATTTT
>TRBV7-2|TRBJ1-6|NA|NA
CASSLSAALQPRDSPLHF
TGTGCCAGCAGCTTAAGTGCAGCTCTTCAGCCAAGGGATTCACCCCTCCACTTT
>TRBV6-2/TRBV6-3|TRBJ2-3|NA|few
CASSTGRETDTQYF
TGTGCCAGCAGCACGGGCAGGGAGACAGATACGCAGTATTTT
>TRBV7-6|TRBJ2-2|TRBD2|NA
CASSPALSGGPGELFF
TGTGCCAGCAGCCCCGCCCTGAGCGGGGGCCCCGGGGAGCTGTTTTTT
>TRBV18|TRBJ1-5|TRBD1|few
CASSLTGDLNQPQHF
TGTGCCAGCTCGTTGACAGGGGATTTAAATCAGCCCCAGCATTTT
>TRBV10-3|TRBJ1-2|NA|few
CAAQGLRGHGYTF
TGTGCCGCTCAGGGGCTACGAGGCCATGGCTACACCTTC
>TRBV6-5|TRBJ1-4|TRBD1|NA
CASSYGTGNEKLFF
TGTGCCAGCAGTTACGGGACAGGGAATGAAAAACTGTTTTTT
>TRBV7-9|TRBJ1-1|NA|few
CASSLEYITEAFF
TGTGCCAGCAGCTTAGAATATATCACTGAAGCTTTCTTT
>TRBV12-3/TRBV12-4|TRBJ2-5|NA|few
CASSLWGGETQYF
TGTGCCAGCAGTTTATGGGGAGGAGAGACCCAGTACTTC